The T cell receptor (beta chain) described here comes from a study of human T cells and chemical hapten exposure. Overall study findings and caveats: Patch test score rose with PT1 expanded TCR count, significant at thresholds 8, 16 and 32, not 4. All donors were alopecia patients, so their immunity may differ from that of healthy people.

This clonotype occurred many times. Its antigen is undetermined. Library construction involved attaching unique molecular identifiers to individual cDNA molecules, which allowed quantitative, reproducible TCR counting. TCRdb itself ran the RACE reads through MiXCR, one entry per CDR3 protein. The sample lists hundreds of thousands of distinct CDR3 sequences; about 6.3% were seen once. The CDR3 extends over 14 amino acids. CDR1 is MNHEY and CDR2 is SMNVEV in the germline V gene (reference sequence). The V gene lost 3 bases and the J gene lost 2 bases, with 10 bases spanning the gap. The sample's time point: patch test 2, 6 weeks after DPC sensitization. Noted treatment: therapeutic diphenylcyclopropenone sensitization with weekly scalp DPC.

The receptor's source is a woman younger than 30 with alopecia areata. Some clones in this sample may be carry-over from other donors' samples. The V and J genes are TRBV27 and TRBJ2-5; D may be TRBD1 (6 bases). The material was whole blood, obtained in connection with sensitization to the hapten diphenylcyclopropenone (DPC). CDR3 sequence reads: CASSFRGSQETQYF. Written as DNA, the CDR3 is TGTGCCAGCAGTTTTAGGGGGAGTCAAGAGACCCAGTACTTC.